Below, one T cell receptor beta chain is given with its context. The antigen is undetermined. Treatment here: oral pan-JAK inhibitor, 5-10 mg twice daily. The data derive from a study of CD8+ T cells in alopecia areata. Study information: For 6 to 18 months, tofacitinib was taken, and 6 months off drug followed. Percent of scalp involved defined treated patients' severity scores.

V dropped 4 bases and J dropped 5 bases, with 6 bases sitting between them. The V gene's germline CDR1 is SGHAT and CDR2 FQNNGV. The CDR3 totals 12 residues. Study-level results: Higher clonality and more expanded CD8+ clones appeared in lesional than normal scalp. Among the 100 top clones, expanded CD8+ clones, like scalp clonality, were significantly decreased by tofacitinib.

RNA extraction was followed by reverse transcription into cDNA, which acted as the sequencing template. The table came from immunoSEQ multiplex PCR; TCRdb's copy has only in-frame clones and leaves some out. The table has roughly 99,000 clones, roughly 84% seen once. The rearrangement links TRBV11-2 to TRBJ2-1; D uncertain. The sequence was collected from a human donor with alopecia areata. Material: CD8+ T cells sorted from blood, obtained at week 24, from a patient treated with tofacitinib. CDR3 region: CASSWQNNEQFF. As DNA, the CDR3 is TGTGCCAGCAGCTGGCAGAACAATGAGCAGTTCTTC.